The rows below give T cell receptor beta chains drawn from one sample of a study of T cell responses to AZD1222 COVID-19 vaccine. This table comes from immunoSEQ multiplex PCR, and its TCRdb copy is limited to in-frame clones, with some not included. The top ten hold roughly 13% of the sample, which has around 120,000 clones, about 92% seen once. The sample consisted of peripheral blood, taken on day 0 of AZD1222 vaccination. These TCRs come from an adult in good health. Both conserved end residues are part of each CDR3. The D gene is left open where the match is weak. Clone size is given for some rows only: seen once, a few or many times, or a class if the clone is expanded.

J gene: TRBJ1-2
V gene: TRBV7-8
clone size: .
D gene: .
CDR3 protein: CASSPDGVIYGYTF
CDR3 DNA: TGTGCCAGCAGCCCTGATGGGGTAATCTATGGCTACACCTTC

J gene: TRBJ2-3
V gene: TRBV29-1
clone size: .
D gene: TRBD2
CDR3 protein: CSVGGTSGGATDTQYF
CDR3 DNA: TGCAGCGTTGGCGGGACTAGCGGGGGGGCCACAGATACGCAGTATTTT

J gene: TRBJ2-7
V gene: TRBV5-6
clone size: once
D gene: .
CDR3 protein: CASSLLAKFYEQYF
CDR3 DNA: TGTGCCAGCAGCTTACTAGCAAAGTTCTACGAGCAGTACTTC

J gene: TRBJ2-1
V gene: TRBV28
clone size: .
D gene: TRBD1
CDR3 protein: CASTLQGNNEQFF
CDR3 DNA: TGTGCCAGCACCCTACAGGGGAACAATGAGCAGTTCTTC

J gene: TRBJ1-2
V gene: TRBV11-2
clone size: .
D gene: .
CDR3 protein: CASSLALGYTF
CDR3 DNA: TGTGCCAGCAGCTTAGCCCTCGGCTACACCTTC

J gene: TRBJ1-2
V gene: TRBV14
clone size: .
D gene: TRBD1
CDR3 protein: CASSQTPFTGGDYGYTF
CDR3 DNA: TGTGCCAGCAGCCAGACCCCATTTACAGGGGGGGACTATGGCTACACCTTC

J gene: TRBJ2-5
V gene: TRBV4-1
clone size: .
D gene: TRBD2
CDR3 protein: CASSQDWAGGQETQYF
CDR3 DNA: TGCGCCAGCAGCCAAGATTGGGCGGGGGGACAAGAGACCCAGTACTTC

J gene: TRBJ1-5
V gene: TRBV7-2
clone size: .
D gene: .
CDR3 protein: CASSEYGNQPQHF
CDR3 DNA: TGTGCCAGCAGCGAGTATGGCAATCAGCCCCAGCATTTT

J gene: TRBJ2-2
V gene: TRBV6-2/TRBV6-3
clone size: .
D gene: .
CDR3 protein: CASSYGGAGELFF
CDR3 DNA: TGTGCCAGCAGTTACGGAGGGGCCGGGGAGCTGTTTTTT

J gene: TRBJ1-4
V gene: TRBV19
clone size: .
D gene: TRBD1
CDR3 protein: CASSRDRVREKLFF
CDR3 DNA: TGTGCCAGTAGCAGAGACAGGGTCAGGGAAAAACTGTTTTTT

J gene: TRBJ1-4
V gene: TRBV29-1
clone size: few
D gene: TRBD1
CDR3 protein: CSASARGTANEKLFF
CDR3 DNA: TGCAGCGCTTCTGCCCGGGGGACAGCTAATGAAAAACTGTTTTTT

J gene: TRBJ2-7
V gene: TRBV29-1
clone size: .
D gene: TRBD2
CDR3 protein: CSVGGGLDYEQYF
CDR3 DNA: TGCAGCGTGGGCGGGGGGCTAGACTACGAGCAGTACTTC

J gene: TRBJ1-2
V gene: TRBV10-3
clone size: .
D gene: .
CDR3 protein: CAISEVFGGDGYTF
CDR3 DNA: TGTGCCATCAGTGAAGTATTTGGGGGAGATGGCTACACCTTC

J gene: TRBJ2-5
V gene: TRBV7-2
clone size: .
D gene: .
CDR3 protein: CASSLVGETQYF
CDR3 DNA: TGTGCCAGCAGCTTAGTTGGTGAGACCCAGTACTTC

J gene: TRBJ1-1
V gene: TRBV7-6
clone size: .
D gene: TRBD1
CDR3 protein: CASSLGQGVNTEAFF
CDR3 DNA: TGTGCCAGCAGCCTTGGACAGGGGGTGAACACTGAAGCTTTCTTT

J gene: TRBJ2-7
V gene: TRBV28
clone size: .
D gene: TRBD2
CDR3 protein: CASSLTSETYEQYF
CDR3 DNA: TGTGCCAGCAGCCTTACTAGCGAGACCTACGAGCAGTACTTC

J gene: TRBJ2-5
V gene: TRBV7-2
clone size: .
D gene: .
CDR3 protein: CASSPQGGFEETQYF
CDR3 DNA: TGTGCCAGCAGCCCCCAAGGAGGCTTTGAAGAGACCCAGTACTTC

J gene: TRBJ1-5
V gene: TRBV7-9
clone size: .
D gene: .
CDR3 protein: CASSRHQGNSRSSQPQHF
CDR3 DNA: TGTGCCAGCAGCCGCCACCAAGGGAACTCTAGATCTAGCCAGCCCCAGCATTTT

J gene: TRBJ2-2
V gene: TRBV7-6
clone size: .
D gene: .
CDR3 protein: CASSLDGGNTGELFF
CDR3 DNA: TGTGCCAGCAGCTTAGACGGTGGCAACACCGGGGAGCTGTTTTTT

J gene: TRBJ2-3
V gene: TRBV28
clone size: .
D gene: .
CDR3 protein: CASTDTSTDTQYF
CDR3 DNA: TGTGCCAGCACTGATACTAGCACAGATACGCAGTATTTT

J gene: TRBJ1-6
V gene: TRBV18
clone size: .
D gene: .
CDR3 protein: CASSPGSKSPLHF
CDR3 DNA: TGTGCCAGCTCACCAGGGTCCAAATCACCCCTCCACTTT

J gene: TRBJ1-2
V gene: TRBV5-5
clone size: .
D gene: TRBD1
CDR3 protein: CASSLSRTGGSGYTF
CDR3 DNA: TGTGCCAGCAGCTTATCCCGGACAGGGGGTTCTGGCTACACCTTC

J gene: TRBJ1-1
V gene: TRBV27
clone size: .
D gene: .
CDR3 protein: CASSNGGIKYTEAFF
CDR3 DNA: TGTGCCAGCAGTAACGGTGGAATCAAGTACACTGAAGCTTTCTTT

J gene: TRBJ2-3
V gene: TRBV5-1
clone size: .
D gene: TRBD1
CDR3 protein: CASSLALGTGVSTDTQYF
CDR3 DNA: TGCGCCAGCAGCTTGGCCTTAGGGACAGGGGTTAGCACAGATACGCAGTATTTT

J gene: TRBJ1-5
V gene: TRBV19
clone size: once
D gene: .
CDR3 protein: CATSPSGYSNQPQHF
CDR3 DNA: TGTGCCACCAGCCCATCGGGGTATAGCAATCAGCCCCAGCATTTT

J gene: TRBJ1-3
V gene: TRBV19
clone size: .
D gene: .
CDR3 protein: CASSTLFPNTIYF
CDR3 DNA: TGTGCCAGTAGCACCCTATTCCCGAACACCATATATTTT

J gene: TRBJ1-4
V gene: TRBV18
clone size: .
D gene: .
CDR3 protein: CASSAGGANEKLFF
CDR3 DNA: TGTGCCAGCTCAGCCGGGGGGGCTAATGAAAAACTGTTTTTT

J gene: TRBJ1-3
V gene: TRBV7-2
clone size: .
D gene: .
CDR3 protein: CASTVYRGAGNTIYF
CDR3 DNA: TGTGCCAGCACCGTTTATCGTGGGGCTGGAAACACCATATATTTT

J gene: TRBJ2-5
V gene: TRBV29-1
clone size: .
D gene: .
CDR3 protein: CSVDDLGETQYF
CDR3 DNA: TGCAGCGTTGACGACCTGGGAGAGACCCAGTACTTC

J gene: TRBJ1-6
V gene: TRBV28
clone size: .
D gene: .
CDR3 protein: CASSPLSSGDSPLHF
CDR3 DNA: TGTGCCAGCAGTCCCCTTTCTTCGGGGGATTCACCCCTCCACTTT

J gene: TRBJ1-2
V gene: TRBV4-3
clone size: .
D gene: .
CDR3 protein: CASSPADTAYGYTF
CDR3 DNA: TGCGCCAGCAGCCCAGCCGACACTGCCTATGGCTACACCTTC

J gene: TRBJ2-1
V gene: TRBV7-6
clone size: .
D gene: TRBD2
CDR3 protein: CASSPGPRAGGPNDEQFF
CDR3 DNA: TGTGCCAGCAGCCCAGGCCCTAGAGCGGGAGGGCCTAATGATGAGCAGTTCTTC

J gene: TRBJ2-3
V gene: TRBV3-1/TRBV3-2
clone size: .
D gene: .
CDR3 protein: CASSEHTDTQYF
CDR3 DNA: TGTGCCAGCAGCGAGCACACAGATACGCAGTATTTT

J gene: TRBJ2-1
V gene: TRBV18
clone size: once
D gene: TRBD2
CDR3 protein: CASSREASGGYYNEQFF
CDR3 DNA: TGTGCCAGCTCCCGGGAGGCTAGCGGGGGATATTACAATGAGCAGTTCTTC

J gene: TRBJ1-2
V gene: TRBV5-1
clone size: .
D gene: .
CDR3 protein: CASSLGGTYYGYTF
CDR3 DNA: TGCGCCAGCAGCTTGGGGGGCACCTACTATGGCTACACCTTC

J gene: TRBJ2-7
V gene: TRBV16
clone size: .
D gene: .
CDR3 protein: CASSQSKGGPYEQYF
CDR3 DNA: TGTGCCAGCAGCCAATCCAAGGGGGGGCCCTACGAGCAGTACTTC

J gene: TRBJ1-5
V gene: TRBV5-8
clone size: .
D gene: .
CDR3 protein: CASSGIGNQPQHF
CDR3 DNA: TGTGCCAGCAGCGGAATAGGCAATCAGCCCCAGCATTTT

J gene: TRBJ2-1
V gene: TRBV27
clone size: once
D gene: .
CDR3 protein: CASSLADGYEQFF
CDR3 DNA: TGTGCCAGCAGTTTGGCTGACGGCTATGAGCAGTTCTTC

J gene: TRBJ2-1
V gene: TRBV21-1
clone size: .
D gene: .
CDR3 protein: CASSRRLAGGPTYNEQFF
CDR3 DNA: TGTGCCAGCAGTAGGAGACTAGCGGGAGGGCCCACCTACAATGAGCAGTTCTTC

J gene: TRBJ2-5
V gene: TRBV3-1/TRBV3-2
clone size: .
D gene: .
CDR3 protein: CASSQDLGLEVQETQYF
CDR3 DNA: TGTGCCAGCAGCCAAGATCTCGGTCTAGAGGTCCAAGAGACCCAGTACTTC

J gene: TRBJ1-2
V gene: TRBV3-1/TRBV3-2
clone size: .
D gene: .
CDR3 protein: CASSQDKGPERDGRRNGLVYTF
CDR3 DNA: TGTGCCAGCAGCCAAGATAAGGGCCCCGAGAGGGACGGTAGGAGGAACGGGTTAGTGTACACCTTC

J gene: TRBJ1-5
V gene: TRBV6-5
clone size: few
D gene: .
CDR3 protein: CASSSTPGYSNQPQHF
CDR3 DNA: TGTGCCAGCAGTTCTACCCCAGGATATAGCAATCAGCCCCAGCATTTT

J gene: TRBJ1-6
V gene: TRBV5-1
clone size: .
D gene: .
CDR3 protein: CASSLAGSSYNSPLHF
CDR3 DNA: TGCGCCAGCAGCTTGGCGGGGAGCTCCTATAATTCACCCCTCCACTTT

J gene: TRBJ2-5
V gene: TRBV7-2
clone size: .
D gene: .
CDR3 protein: CASSLRSGQETQYF
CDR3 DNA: TGTGCCAGCAGCTTAAGAAGCGGCCAAGAGACCCAGTACTTC

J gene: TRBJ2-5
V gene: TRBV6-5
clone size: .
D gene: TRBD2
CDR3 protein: CASSYSGGAAETQYF
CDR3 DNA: TGTGCCAGCAGTTATAGCGGGGGAGCTGCCGAGACCCAGTACTTC

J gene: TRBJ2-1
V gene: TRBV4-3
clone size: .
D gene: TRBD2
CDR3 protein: CASSQRTSGPHNEQFF
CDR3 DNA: TGCGCCAGCAGCCAGCGGACTAGCGGGCCCCACAATGAGCAGTTCTTC

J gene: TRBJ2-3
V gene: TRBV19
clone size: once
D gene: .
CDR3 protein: CASSITGSDTQYF
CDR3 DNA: TGTGCCAGTAGTATCACAGGTTCAGATACGCAGTATTTT

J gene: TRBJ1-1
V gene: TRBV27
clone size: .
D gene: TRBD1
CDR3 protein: CASSLSRTGARDTEAFF
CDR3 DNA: TGTGCCAGCAGTTTATCCCGGACAGGGGCTCGGGACACTGAAGCTTTCTTT

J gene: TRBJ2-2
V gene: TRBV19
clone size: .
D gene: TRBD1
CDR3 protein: CASSRGQGMAGELFF
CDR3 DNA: TGTGCCAGTAGTAGAGGACAGGGAATGGCCGGGGAGCTGTTTTTT

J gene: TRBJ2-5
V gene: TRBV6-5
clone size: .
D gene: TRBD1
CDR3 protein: CASSYSGQGTETQYF
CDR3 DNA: TGTGCCAGCAGTTACTCGGGACAGGGAACAGAGACCCAGTACTTC

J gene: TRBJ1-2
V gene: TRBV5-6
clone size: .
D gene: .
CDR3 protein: CASSLPGIYGYGYTF
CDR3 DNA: TGTGCCAGCAGCTTGCCAGGGATTTATGGCTATGGCTACACCTTC

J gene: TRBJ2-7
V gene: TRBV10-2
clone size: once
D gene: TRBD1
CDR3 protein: CASSEGQGSYEQYF
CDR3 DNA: TGCGCCAGCAGTGAGGGACAGGGCTCTTACGAGCAGTACTTC

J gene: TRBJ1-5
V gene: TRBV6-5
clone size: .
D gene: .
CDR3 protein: CASSYSGSWQPQHF
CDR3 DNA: TGTGCCAGCAGTTACTCGGGTTCTTGGCAGCCCCAGCATTTT

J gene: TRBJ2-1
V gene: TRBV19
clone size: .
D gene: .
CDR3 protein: CASSISPGSSYNEQFF
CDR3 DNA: TGTGCCAGTAGTATCTCTCCAGGGAGCTCCTACAATGAGCAGTTCTTC